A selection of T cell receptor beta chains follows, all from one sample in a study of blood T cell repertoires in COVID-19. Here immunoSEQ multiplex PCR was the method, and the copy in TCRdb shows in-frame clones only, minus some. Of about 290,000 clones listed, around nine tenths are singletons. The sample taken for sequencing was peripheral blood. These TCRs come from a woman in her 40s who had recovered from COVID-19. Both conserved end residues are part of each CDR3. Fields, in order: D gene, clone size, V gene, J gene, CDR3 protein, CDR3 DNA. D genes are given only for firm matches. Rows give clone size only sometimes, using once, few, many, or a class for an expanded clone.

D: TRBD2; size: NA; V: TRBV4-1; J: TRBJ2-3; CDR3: CASSLLLAGGQGIADTQYF; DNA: TGCGCCAGCAGCCTCCTACTAGCGGGAGGGCAAGGTATCGCAGATACGCAGTATTTT
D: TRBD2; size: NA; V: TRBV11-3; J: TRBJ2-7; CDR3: CASSLVAGELGEQYF; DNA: TGTGCCAGCAGCTTAGTGGCGGGAGAATTAGGCGAGCAGTACTTC
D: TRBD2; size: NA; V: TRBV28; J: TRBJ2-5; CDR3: CASSLGLAGIEETQYF; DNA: TGTGCCAGCAGTTTAGGGCTAGCGGGTATTGAAGAGACCCAGTACTTC
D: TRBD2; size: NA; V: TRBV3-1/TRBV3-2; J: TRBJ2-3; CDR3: CASSPEGAGVGTDTQYF; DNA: TGTGCCAGCAGCCCCGAGGGAGCGGGAGTCGGCACAGATACGCAGTATTTT
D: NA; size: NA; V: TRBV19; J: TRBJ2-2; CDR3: CASKTGGYGTGELFF; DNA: TGTGCCAGTAAAACCGGGGGATATGGCACCGGGGAGCTGTTTTTT
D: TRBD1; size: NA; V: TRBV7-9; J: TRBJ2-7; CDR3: CASSHRDSRHEQYF; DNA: TGTGCCAGCAGCCACAGGGACAGTCGGCACGAGCAGTACTTC
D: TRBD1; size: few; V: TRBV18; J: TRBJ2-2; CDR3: CASSPAGTGNTGELFF; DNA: TGTGCCAGCTCACCCGCCGGGACAGGGAACACCGGGGAGCTGTTTTTT
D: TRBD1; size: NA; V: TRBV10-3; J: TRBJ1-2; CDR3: CAISERTGVLVNYGYTF; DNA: TGTGCCATCAGTGAACGGACAGGGGTTCTGGTTAACTATGGCTACACCTTC
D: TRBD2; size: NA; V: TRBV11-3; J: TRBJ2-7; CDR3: CASSASPGGAYEQYF; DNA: TGTGCCAGCAGCGCCAGCCCGGGGGGGGCCTACGAGCAGTACTTC
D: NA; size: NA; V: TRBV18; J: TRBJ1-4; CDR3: CASSPGTGSPTNEKLFF; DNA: TGTGCCAGCTCACCAGGCACAGGATCCCCAACTAATGAAAAACTGTTTTTT
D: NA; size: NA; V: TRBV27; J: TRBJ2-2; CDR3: CASSLSGGWVGELFF; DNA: TGTGCCAGCAGTTTATCTGGGGGGTGGGTCGGGGAGCTGTTTTTT
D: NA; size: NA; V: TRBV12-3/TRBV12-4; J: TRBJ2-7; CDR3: CASSSPSGYEQYF; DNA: TGTGCCAGCAGTTCCCCGTCGGGCTACGAGCAGTACTTC
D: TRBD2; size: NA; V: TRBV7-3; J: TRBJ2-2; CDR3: CASSPGLAGLTGELFF; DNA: TGTGCCAGCAGCCCGGGACTAGCGGGTCTCACCGGGGAGCTGTTTTTT
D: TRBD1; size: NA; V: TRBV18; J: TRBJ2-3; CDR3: CASSPGQGGDTQYF; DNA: TGTGCCAGCTCTCCGGGACAGGGGGGCGATACGCAGTATTTT
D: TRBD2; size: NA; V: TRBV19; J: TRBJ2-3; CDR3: CASAPSSGRTDTQYF; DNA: TGTGCCAGCGCTCCCTCTAGCGGGAGGACAGATACGCAGTATTTT
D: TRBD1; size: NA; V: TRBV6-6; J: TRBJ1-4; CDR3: CASSRPLTGGRSTNEKLFF; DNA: TGTGCCAGCAGCCGACCCTTGACAGGGGGGAGATCAACTAATGAAAAACTGTTTTTT
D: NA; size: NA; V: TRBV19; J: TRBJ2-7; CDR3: CASRKGEAGEQYF; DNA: TGTGCCAGTAGAAAGGGGGAAGCCGGCGAGCAGTACTTC
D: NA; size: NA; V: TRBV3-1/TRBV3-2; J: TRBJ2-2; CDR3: CASSDTGLTGELFF; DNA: TGTGCCAGCAGTGACACTGGACTCACCGGGGAGCTGTTTTTT
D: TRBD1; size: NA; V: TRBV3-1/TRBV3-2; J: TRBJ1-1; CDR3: CASSFGQGTEAFF; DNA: TGTGCCAGCAGCTTTGGACAGGGGACTGAAGCTTTCTTT
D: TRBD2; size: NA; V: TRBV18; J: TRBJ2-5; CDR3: CASSRESTGTSGQETQYF; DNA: TGTGCCAGCTCACGGGAAAGTACCGGGACTAGCGGCCAAGAGACCCAGTACTTC
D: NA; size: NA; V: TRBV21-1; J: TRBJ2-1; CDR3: CASSQITPRGPAGNEQFF; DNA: TGTGCCAGCAGCCAGATTACCCCCAGGGGGCCGGCCGGGAATGAGCAGTTCTTC
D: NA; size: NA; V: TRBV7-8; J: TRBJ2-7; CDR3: CASSPATGPDEQYF; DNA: TGTGCCAGCAGCCCAGCGACAGGCCCCGACGAGCAGTACTTC
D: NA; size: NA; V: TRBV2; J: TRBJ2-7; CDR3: CASREVEQYF; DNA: TGTGCCAGCCGCGAGGTTGAGCAGTACTTC
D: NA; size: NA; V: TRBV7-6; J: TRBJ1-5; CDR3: CASSPGAGVLNQPQHF; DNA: TGTGCCAGCAGCCCCGGTGCCGGGGTGCTCAATCAGCCCCAGCATTTT
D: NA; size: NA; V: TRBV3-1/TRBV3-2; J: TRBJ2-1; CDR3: CASSQVDREYQFF; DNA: TGTGCCAGCAGCCAAGTAGATCGGGAGTACCAGTTCTTC
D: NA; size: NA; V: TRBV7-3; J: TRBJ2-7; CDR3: CASSLIYEQYF; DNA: TGTGCCAGCAGCCTTATTTACGAGCAGTACTTC
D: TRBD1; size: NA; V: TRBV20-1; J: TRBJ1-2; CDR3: CSAGDSYGYTF; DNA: TGCAGTGCCGGGGACAGCTATGGCTACACCTTC
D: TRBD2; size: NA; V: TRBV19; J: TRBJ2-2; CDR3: CASATSGHTGELFF; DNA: TGTGCCAGTGCGACTAGCGGCCACACCGGGGAGCTGTTTTTT